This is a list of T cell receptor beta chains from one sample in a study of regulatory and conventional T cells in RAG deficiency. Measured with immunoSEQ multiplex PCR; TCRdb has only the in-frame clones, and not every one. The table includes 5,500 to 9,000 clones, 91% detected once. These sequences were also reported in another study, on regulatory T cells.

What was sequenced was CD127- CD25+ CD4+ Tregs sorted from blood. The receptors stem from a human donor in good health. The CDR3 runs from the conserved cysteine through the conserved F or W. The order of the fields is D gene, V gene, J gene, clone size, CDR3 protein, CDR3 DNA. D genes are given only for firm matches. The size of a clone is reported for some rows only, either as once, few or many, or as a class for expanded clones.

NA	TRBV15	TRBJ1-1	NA	CATSRDVVAEAFF	TGTGCCACCAGCAGAGATGTAGTGGCTGAAGCTTTCTTT
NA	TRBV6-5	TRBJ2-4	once	CASSPGVIQYF	TGTGCCAGCAGTCCCGGAGTTATTCAGTACTTC
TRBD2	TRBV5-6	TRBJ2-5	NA	CASSYSGGAGETQYF	TGTGCCAGCAGTTATAGCGGGGGGGCCGGGGAGACCCAGTACTTC
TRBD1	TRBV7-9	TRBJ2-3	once	CASGQGTTGNTDTQYF	TGTGCCAGCGGACAGGGTACAACAGGGAACACAGATACGCAGTATTTT
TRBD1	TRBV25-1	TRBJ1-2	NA	CASRRTGSYGYTF	TGTGCCAGCAGACGGACAGGGTCCTATGGCTACACCTTC
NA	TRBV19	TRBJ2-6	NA	CASSNDRTPGANVLTF	TGTGCCAGTAGTAACGACCGGACACCTGGGGCCAACGTCCTGACTTTC
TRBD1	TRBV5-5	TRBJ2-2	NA	CASSLRSQGATGELFF	TGTGCCAGCAGCTTGCGGTCCCAGGGGGCAACCGGGGAGCTGTTTTTT
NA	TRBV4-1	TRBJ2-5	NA	CASSQDDRRQETQYF	TGCGCCAGCAGCCAGGACGACAGGAGGCAAGAGACCCAGTACTTC
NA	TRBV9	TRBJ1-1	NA	CASSVERAMNTEAFF	TGTGCCAGCAGCGTAGAGAGGGCAATGAACACTGAAGCTTTCTTT
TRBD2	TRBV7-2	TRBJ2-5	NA	CASSPGLAGGQETQYF	TGTGCCAGCAGCCCGGGACTAGCGGGGGGGCAAGAGACCCAGTACTTC
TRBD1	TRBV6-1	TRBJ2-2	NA	CASSRDRANTGELFF	TGTGCCAGCAGCCGGGACAGGGCCAACACCGGGGAGCTGTTTTTT
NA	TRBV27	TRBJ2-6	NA	CASSFEGNGANVLTF	TGTGCCAGCAGTTTTGAGGGAAATGGGGCCAACGTCCTGACTTTC
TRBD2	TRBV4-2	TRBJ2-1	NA	CASSQERLAGSCFF	TGTGCCAGCAGCCAAGAGAGGTTAGCGGGGTCGTGTTTCTTC
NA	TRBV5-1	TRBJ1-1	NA	CASSSVGREAFF	TGCGCCAGCAGCTCTGTGGGGCGGGAAGCTTTCTTT
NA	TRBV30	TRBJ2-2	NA	CAWNRETGELFF	TGTGCCTGGAACAGGGAAACCGGGGAGCTGTTTTTT
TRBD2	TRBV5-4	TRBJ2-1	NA	CASSLGLAGGEQFF	TGTGCCAGCAGCTTGGGGCTAGCGGGTGGTGAGCAGTTCTTC
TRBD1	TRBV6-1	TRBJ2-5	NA	CASSEQGAETQYF	TGTGCCAGCAGTGAACAGGGGGCAGAGACCCAGTACTTC
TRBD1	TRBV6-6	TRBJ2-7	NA	CASSPGQASYEQYF	TGTGCCAGCAGTCCGGGACAGGCATCCTACGAGCAGTACTTC
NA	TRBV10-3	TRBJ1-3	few	CAIVTGSGNTIYF	TGTGCCATTGTGACTGGCTCTGGAAACACCATATATTTT
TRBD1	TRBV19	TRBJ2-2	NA	CASGTGYSGELFF	TGTGCCAGTGGGACAGGGTATTCGGGGGAGCTGTTTTTT
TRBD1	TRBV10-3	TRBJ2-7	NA	CAISESRTGSYEQYF	TGTGCCATCAGTGAGTCCAGGACAGGGTCCTACGAGCAGTACTTC
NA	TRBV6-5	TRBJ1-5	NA	CASSLGHNQPQHF	TGTGCCAGCAGTTTGGGACACAATCAGCCCCAGCATTTT
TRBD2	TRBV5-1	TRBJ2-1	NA	CASSHLAGEEEQFF	TGCGCCAGCAGCCACCTAGCGGGAGAGGAGGAGCAGTTCTTC